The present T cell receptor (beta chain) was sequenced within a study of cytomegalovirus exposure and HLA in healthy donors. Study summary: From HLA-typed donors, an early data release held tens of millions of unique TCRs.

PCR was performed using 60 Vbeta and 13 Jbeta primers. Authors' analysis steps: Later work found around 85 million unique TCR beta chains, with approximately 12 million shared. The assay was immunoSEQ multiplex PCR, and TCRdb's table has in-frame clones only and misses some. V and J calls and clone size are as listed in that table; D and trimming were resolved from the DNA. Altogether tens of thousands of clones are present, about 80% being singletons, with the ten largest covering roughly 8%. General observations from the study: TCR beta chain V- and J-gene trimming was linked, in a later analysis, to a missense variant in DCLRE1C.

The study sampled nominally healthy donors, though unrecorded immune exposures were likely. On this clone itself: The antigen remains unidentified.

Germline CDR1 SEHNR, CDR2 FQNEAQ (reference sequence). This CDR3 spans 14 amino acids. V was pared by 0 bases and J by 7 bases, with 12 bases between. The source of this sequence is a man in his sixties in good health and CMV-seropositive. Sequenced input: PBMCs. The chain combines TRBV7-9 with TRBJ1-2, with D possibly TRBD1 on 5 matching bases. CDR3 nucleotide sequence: TGTGCCAGCAGCTTAGCGCAACAGGTTCGTGGCTACACCTTC. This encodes CASSLAQQVRGYTF.